This TCR beta chain was retrieved from a study of blood T cells in healthy people across ages. Study conclusions and caveats: Getting older went along with TCR beta diversity per million T cells dropping roughly linearly. PBMCs left unsorted prevented a conclusive naive versus antigen-experienced comparison.

Trimming cost V 3 bases and J 8 bases, with 17 bases left between them. The CDR3 totals 15 residues. Germline V gives CDR1 MNHEY, CDR2 SMNVEV (reference sequence). For the second PCR, which ran for roughly 6 to 11 cycles, a sample-barcoded 5' primer and a J-beta primer mix were used. TCRdb fed the 5' RACE reads into MiXCR, producing one record per CDR3 protein. The profile shows 2 million or so distinct CDR3 sequences, around half of them singletons. On this clonotype itself: Its antigen remains unknown.

This chain links TRBV27 with TRBJ2-1; the D gene is possibly TRBD2 (7 bases). The sequenced sample consisted of blood. The sequence was collected from a middle-aged woman in good health. This CDR3 reads CASSLGGQAGDEQFF. As DNA, the CDR3 is TGTGCCAGCAGTTTGGGGGGGCAGGCTGGGGATGAGCAGTTCTTC.